This TCR beta chain was obtained from a study of cytomegalovirus exposure and HLA in healthy donors. Trimming took off 10 bases at V and 5 bases at J, with 15 bases between the two ends. The CDR3 extends over 13 amino acids. Germline V gene sequence: CDR1 MNHNY, CDR2 SVGAGI (reference sequence). Method: immunoSEQ multiplex PCR; TCRdb's copy keeps in-frame clones and lacks some. This table holds about 110,000 clones, about 88% found once. This clone was observed a single time. The target antigen is unknown. Findings of the study overall: TCR sequences were mostly rare, though some public TCRs occurred in many donors. With high specificity and sensitivity, the classifier reportedly diagnosed cytomegalovirus status.

This chain links TRBV6-6 with TRBJ1-5, with a possible D match to TRBD1 (6 bases). This receptor was identified in a woman aged 18-35 years in good health and CMV-seropositive. The sequenced sample was PBMCs. The CDR3 DNA reads TGTGCCACTACGAGGGGGTCCGATCAGCCCCAGCATTTT. Translation gives CATTRGSDQPQHF.